This T cell receptor (beta chain) derives from a study of cytomegalovirus exposure and HLA in healthy donors. Primers: 60 Vbeta forward and 13 Jbeta reverse. Clones were sequenced by immunoSEQ multiplex PCR, and TCRdb holds only the in-frame ones, with some missing. Counted here are 140,000 to 150,000 clones, 79% occurring once; the ten biggest clones make up around 7%. The CDR3 covers 12 residues. Germline V CDR1 and CDR2: MDHEN, SYDVKM. V dropped 2 bases and J dropped 7 bases, with 9 bases sitting between them. This rearrangement joins TRBV28 to TRBJ2-7, with a tentative D call TRBD2 (6 bases). The sequencing sample was made of PBMCs. The origin of this receptor is a middle-aged woman in good health and CMV-seropositive. The CDR3 sequence is CASSLTAGEQYF. CDR3 in DNA: TGTGCCAGCAGTTTAACGGCGGGGGAGCAGTACTTC.